This T cell receptor (beta chain) is drawn from a study of blood T cell repertoires in COVID-19. Study background: Acute-phase and convalescent COVID-19 samples originated in the United States, Italy and Spain.

The CDR3 extends over 15 amino acids. J lost 7 bases, V lost 1 base, and 2 bases had no gene match. Germline CDR1 reads LNHNV; CDR2 reads YYDKDF (reference sequence). The repertoire was sequenced with immunoSEQ multiplex PCR; TCRdb's copy has only in-frame clones and lacks some. The sample holds about 180,000 clones, nearly 80% seen once. The chain employs TRBV15 and TRBJ1-6; 9 bases map to TRBD1. The sequence was obtained from a man in his fifties or sixties who had been exposed to COVID-19. The sequenced sample was PBMCs or T cells enriched from blood (not recorded which). The CDR3 here is CATSRATGGNSPLHF. CDR3 sequence (DNA): TGTGCCACCAGCAGAGCGACAGGGGGAAATTCACCCCTCCACTTT. The full variable domain, with the rest looked up from reference TRBV15 and TRBJ1-6, is DAMVIQNPRYQVTQFGKPVTLSCSQTLNHNVMYWYQQKSSQAPKLLFHYYDKDFNNEADTPDNFQSRRPNTSFCFLDIRSPGLGDTAMYLCATSRATGGNSPLHFGNGTRLTVT.